This T cell receptor (beta chain) derives from a study of beta chain features in type 1 diabetes. Across the study: The patients were much like the healthy donors in age, gender and cell yields. Study-wide points: The study found moderately but significantly shorter TCRB CDR3s in all four CD4+ subsets of Type 1 diabetes patients. Diminished insertions and augmented deletions at VDJ junctions characterized type 1 diabetes patients.

TCRB transcripts that were expressed got sequenced, as all of the isolated RNA had been reverse transcribed. Libraries were prepared by immunoSEQ multiplex PCR; TCRdb keeps only in-frame clonotypes and omits some of them. The sample lists some 250,000 clones; 11% were seen once. V was shortened by 0 bases and J by 8 bases, with 10 bases between the two germline ends. Germline V gene lookup returns CDR1 LGHNA and CDR2 YNFKEQ. This CDR3 is built from 13 residues. A few counts support this clone. What it binds is unknown. The sequencing sample was made of naive CD4+ T cells from blood. The sequence was obtained from a young man with type 1 diabetes. This chain links TRBV4-2 with TRBJ1-2; D call uncertain. The CDR3 DNA sequence: TGTGCCAGCAGCCAAGATTTGGGAGGCGGCTACACCTTC. Translation: CASSQDLGGGYTF.